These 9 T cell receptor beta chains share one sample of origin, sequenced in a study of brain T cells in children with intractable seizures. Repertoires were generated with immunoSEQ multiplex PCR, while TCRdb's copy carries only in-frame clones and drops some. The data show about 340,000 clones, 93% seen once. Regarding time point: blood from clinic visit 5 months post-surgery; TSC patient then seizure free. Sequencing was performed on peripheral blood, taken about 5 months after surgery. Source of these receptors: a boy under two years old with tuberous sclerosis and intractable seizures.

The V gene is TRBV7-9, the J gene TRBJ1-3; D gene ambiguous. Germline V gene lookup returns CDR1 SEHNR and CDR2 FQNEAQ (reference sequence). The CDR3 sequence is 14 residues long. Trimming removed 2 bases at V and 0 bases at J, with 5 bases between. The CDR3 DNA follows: TGTGCCAGCAGCTTATCCAACTCTGGAAACACCATATATTTT. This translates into CASSLSNSGNTIYF. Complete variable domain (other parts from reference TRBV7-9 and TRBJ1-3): DTGVSQNPRHKITKRGQNVTFRCDPISEHNRLYWYRQTLGQGPEFLTYFQNEAQLEKSRLLSDRFSAERPKGSFSTLEIQRTEQGDSAMYLCASSLSNSGNTIYFGEGSWLTVV.

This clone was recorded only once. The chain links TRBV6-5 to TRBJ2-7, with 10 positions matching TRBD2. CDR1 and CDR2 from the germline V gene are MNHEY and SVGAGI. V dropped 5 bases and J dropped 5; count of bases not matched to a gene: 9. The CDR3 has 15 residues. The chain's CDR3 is CASSLRTSGGDEQYF. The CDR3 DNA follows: TGTGCCAGCAGTCTACGGACTAGCGGAGGCGACGAGCAGTACTTC.

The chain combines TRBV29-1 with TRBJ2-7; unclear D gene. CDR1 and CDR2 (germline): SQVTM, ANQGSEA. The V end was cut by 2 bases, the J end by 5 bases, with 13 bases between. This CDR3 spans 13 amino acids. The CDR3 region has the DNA TGCAGCGTTGAATTGGAGAAACCGCACGAGCAGTACTTC. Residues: CSVELEKPHEQYF.

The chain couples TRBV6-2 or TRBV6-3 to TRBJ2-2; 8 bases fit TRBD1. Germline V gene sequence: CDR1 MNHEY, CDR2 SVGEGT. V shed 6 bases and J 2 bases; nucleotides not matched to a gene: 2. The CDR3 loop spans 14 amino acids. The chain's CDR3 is CASSQGANTGELFF. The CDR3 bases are TGTGCCAGCAGCCAGGGGGCCAACACCGGGGAGCTGTTTTTT.

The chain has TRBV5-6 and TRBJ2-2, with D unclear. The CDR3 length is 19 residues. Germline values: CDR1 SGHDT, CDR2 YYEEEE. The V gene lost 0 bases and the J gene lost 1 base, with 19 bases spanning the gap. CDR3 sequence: CASSLVSLDLQLNTGELFF. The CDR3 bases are TGTGCCAGCAGCTTGGTATCCCTCGATTTGCAATTGAACACCGGGGAGCTGTTTTTT.

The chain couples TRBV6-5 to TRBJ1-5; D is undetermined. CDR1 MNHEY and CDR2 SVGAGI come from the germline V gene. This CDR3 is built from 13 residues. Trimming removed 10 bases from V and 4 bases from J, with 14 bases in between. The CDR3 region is CATSLVRNQPQHF. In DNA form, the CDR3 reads TGTGCCACCAGCCTTGTACGGAATCAGCCCCAGCATTTT.

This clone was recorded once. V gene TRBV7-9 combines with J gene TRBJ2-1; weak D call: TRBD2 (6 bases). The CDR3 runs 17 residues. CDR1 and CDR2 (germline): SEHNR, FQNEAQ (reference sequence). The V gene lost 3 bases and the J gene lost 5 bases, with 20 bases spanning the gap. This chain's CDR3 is CASSFAIPGLPDNEQFF. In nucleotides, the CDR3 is TGTGCCAGCAGCTTCGCCATACCGGGACTGCCAGACAATGAGCAGTTCTTC.

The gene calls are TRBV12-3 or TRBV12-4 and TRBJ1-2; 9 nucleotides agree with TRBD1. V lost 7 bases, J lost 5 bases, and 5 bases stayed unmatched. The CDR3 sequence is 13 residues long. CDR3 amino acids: CASTLGQGYGYTF. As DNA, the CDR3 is TGTGCCAGCACCCTGGGACAGGGATATGGCTACACCTTC.

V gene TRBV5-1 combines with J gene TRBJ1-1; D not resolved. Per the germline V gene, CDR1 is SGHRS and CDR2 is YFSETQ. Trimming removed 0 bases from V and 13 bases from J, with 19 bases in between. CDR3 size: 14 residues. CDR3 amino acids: CASSLGGILLGGFF. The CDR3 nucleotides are TGCGCCAGCAGCTTGGGAGGCATTCTCTTAGGCGGTTTCTTT. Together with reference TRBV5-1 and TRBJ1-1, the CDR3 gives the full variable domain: KAGVTQTPRYLIKTRGQQVTLSCSPISGHRSVSWYQQTPGQGLQFLFEYFSETQRNKGNFPGRFSGRQFSNSRSEMNVSTLELGDSALYLCASSLGGILLGGFFGQGTRLTVV.